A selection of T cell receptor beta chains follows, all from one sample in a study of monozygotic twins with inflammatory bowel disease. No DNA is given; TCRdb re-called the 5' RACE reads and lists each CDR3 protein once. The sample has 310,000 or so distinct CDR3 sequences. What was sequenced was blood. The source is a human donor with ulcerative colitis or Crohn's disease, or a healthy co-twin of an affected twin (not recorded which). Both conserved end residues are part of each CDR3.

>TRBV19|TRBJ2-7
CASSSGDKSYEQYF
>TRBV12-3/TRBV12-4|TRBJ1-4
CASSLQTGGSEKLFF
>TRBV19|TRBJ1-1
CASSPGDLMNTEAFF
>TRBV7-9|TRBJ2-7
CASSLGQDFDEQYF
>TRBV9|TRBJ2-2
CASSVGLTAAGELFF
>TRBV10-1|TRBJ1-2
CASSEMRYYGYTF
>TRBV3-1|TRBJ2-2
CASSQREQGLGTGELFF
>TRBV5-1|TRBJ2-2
CASSSGPPAGELFF
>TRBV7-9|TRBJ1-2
CASSSQAVIDGYTF
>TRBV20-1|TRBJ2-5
CSARKSGRETQYF
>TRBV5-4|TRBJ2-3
CASSPGEFLHSDTQYF
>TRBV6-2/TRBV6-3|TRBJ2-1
CASSYSSLAVYNEQFF
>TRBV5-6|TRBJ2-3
CASSLDPSGVDTQYF
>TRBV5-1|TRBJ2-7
CASSLRFPYEQYF
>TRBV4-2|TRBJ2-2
CASSQDRAGELFF
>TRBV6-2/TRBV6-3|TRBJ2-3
CASSPGTRQYF
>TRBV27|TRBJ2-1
CASSLGVSPNEQFF
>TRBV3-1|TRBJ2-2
CASRTGTSGLTGELFF
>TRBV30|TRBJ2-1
CAWSSRNEQFF
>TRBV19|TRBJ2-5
CATRGGWDSLWYQYF
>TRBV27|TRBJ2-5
CASRLISRERETQYF
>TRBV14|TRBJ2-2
CASSQDPDTGELFF
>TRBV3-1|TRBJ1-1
CASSQVSGFAGGAFF
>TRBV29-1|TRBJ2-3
CSVLTVTSTDTQYF
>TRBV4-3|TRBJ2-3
CASSQAWGDTQYF
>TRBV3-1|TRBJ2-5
CASSQGARGKETQYF
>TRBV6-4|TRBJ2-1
CASSDSTASGRSNEQFF
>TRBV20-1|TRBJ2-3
CSARRQDTQYF
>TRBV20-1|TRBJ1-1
CSARLSNTEAFF
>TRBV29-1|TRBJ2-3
CSVESSTDTQYF
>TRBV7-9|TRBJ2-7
CASTRAYEQYF
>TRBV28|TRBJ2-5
CASCLGRLETQYF
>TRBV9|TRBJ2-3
CASSRKGGALLSTDTQYF
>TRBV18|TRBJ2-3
CASSSNRGQDTQYF
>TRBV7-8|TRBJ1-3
CASSLVQESGNTIYF
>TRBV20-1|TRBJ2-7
CSAPPGVHEQYF
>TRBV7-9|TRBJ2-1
CASSLGPIERSFF
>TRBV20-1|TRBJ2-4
CSARDGTGPKNIQYF
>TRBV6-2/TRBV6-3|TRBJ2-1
CASTSPGLAYENEQFF
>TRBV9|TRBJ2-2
CASSVELSEGRELFF
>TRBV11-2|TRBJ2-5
CASSFDRQETQYF
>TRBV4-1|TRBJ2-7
CASSQPTRTYEQYF
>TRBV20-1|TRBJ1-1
CCFTWDTEAFF
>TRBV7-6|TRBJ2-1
CASSLAPTSGSSLTYNEQFF
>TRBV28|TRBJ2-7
CASSLHGTGNLYEQYF
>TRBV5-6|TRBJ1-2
CASRITGQGLGYGYTF
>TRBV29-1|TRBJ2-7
CSVVSGKRGYEQYF
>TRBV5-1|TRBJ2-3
CASSLEGGGTDTQYF
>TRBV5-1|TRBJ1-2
CASSPRGLGYGYTF
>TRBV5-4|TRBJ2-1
CASSPTGTSDEQFF